This T cell receptor (beta chain) was sequenced for a study of blood T cell repertoires in COVID-19. Participants were aged roughly 18 to 100 years from approximately 24 US areas. Assignments of participants to cohorts depended upon their own reported clinical history. In germline, CDR1 is MNHEY, CDR2 SVGAGI. The V and J ends lost 6 bases and 4 bases, in that order; junction bases with no gene match: 2. The CDR3 runs 15 residues. The table came from immunoSEQ multiplex PCR; TCRdb's copy has only in-frame clones and leaves some out. Of fewer than 450,000 clones in the sample, about 90% were seen once. Sequencing was carried out using PBMCs or T cells enriched from blood (not recorded which). The source of this sequence is a woman aged 25 to 39 who had recovered from COVID-19. This chain links TRBV6-5 with TRBJ2-2; 13 bases agree with TRBD2. This CDR3 reads CASRGTSGATGELFF. The DNA of the CDR3 is TGTGCCAGCAGAGGGACTAGCGGGGCCACCGGGGAGCTGTTTTTT.